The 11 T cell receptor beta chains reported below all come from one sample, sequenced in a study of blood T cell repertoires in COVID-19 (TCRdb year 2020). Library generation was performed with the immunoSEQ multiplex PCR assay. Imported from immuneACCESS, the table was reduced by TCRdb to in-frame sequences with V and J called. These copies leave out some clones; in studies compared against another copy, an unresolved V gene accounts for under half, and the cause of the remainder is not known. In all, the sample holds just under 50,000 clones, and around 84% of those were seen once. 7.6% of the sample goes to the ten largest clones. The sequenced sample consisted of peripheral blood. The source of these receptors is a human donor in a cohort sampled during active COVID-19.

This CDR3 reads CASSLDGQFEAFF. The CDR3 region has the DNA TGCGCCAGCAGCTTAGATGGACAGTTTGAAGCTTTCTTT. The chain combines TRBV5-1 with TRBJ1-1, with a possible D match to TRBD1 (6 bases). Trimming took 2 bases from V and 7 from J, leaving 12 bases between them. There are 13 residues in the CDR3. In germline, CDR1 is SGHRS, CDR2 YFSETQ.

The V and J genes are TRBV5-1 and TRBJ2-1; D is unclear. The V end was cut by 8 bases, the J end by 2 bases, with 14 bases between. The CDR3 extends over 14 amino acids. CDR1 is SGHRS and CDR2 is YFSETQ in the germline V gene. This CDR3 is CASYQTETYNEQFF. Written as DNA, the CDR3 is TGCGCCAGTTATCAAACGGAGACCTACAATGAGCAGTTCTTC.

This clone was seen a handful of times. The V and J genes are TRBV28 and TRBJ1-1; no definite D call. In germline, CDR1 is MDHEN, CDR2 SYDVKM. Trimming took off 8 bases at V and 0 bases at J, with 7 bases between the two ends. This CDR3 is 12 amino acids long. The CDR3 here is CASVNMNTEAFF. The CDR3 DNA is TGTGCCAGCGTTAACATGAACACTGAAGCTTTCTTT.

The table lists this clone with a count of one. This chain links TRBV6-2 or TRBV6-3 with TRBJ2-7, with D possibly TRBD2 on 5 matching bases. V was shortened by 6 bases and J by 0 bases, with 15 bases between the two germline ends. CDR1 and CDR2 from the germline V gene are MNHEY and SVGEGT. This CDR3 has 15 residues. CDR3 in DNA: TGTGCCAGCAGCTCCCGAGGAGCGGCCTCCTACGAGCAGTACTTC. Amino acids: CASSSRGAASYEQYF.

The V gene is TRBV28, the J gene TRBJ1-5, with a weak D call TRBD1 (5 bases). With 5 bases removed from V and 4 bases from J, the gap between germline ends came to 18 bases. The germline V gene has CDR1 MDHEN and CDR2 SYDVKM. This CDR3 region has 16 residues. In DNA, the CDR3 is TGTGCCAGCAGTCCCCTTAGGGGCGCGGGGAATCAGCCCCAGCATTTT. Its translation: CASSPLRGAGNQPQHF.

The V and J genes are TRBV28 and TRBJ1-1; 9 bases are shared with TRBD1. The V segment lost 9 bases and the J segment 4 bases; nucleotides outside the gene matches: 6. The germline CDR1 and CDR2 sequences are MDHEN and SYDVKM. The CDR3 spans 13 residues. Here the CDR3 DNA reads TGTGCCAGTACAGGGGGCCAGTCCACTGAAGCTTTCTTT. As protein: CASTGGQSTEAFF.

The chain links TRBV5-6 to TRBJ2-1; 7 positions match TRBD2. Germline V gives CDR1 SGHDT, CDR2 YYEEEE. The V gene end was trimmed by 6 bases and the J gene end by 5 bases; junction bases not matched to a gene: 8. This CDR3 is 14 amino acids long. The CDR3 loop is CASKTGTTNNEQFF. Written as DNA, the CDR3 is TGTGCCAGCAAGACCGGGACTACTAACAATGAGCAGTTCTTC.

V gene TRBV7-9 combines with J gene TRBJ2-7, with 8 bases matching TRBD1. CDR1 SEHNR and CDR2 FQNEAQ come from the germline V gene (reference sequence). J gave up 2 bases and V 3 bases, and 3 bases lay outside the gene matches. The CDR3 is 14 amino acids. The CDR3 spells CASSLGGQAYEQYF. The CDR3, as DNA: TGTGCCAGCAGCTTGGGGGGACAGGCCTACGAGCAGTACTTC.

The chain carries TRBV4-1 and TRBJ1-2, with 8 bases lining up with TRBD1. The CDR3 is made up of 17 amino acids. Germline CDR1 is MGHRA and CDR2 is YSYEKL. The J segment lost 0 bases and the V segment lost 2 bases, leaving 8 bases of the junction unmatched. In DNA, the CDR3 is TGCGCCAGCAGCCAACCCCGGGACAGGAAAGCTAACTATGGCTACACCTTC. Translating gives CASSQPRDRKANYGYTF.

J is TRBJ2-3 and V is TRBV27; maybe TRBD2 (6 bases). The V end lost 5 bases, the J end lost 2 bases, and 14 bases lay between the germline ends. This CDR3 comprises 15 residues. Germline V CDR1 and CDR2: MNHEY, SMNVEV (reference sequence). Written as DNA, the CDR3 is TGTGCCAGCAGTCCCTCTAGCGTCCCCACAGATACGCAGTATTTT. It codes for CASSPSSVPTDTQYF.

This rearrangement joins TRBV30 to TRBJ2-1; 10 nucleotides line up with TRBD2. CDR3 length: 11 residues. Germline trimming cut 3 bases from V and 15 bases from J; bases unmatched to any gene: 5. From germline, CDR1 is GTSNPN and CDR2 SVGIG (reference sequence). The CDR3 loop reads CAWRASGRGFF. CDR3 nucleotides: TGTGCCTGGAGAGCTAGCGGGAGAGGGTTCTTC.